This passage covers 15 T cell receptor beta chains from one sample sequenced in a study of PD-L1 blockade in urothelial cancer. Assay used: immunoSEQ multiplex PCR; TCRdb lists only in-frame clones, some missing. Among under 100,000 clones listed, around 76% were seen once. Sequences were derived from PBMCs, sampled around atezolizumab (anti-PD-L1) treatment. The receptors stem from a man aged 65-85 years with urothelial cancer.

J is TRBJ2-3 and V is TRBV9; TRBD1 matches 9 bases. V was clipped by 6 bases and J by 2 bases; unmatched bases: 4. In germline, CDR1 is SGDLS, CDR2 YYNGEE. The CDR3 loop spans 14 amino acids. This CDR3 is CASTRDRVTDTQYF. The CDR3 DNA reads TGTGCCAGCACACGGGACAGGGTCACAGATACGCAGTATTTT. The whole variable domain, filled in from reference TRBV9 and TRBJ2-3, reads DSGVTQTPKHLITATGQRVTLRCSPRSGDLSVYWYQQSLDQGLQFLIQYYNGEERAKGNILERFSAQQFPDLHSELNLSSLELGDSALYFCASTRDRVTDTQYFGPGTRLTVL.

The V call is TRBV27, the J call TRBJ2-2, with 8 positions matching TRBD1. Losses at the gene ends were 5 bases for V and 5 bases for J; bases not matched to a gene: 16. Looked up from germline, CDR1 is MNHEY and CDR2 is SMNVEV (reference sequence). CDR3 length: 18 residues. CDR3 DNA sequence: TGTGCCAGCAGTCTAGAGACAGGGGAAGCGACGAGTACCGGGGAGCTGTTTTTT. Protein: CASSLETGEATSTGELFF.

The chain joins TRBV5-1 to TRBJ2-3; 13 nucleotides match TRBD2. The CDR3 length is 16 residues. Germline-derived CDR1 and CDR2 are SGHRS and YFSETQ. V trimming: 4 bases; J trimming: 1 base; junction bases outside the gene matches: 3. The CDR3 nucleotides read TGCGCCAGCAGCCCAGGGACTAGCGGGGGCACAGATACGCAGTATTTT. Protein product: CASSPGTSGGTDTQYF.

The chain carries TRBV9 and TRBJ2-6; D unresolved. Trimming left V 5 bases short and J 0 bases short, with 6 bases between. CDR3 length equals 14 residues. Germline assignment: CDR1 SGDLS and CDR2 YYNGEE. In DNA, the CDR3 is TGTGCCAGCAGTGACACCTCTGGGGCCAACGTCCTGACTTTC. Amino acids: CASSDTSGANVLTF.

For the CDR3, the DNA is TGCGCCAGCAGCTTGGTAGCGGGAGTAGATGGCGAGCAGTACTTC. This translates into CASSLVAGVDGEQYF. The rearrangement uses TRBV5-1 and TRBJ2-7; TRBD2 matches at 9 bases. V gave up 0 bases and J gave up 6 bases; unmatched junction bases: 7. CDR1 and CDR2 (germline): SGHRS, YFSETQ. The CDR3 consists of 15 residues. Together with reference TRBV5-1 and TRBJ2-7, the CDR3 gives the full variable domain: KAGVTQTPRYLIKTRGQQVTLSCSPISGHRSVSWYQQTPGQGLQFLFEYFSETQRNKGNFPGRFSGRQFSNSRSEMNVSTLELGDSALYLCASSLVAGVDGEQYFGPGTRLTVT.

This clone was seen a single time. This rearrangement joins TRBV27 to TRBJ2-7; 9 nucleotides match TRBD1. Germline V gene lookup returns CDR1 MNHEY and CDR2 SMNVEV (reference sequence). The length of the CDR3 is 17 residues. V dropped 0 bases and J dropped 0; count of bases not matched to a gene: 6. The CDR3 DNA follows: TGTGCCAGCAGTTTATCAGGGAGGACAGGGGACTCCTACGAGCAGTACTTC. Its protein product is CASSLSGRTGDSYEQYF.

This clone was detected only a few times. CDR3 sequence (DNA): TGTGCCAGTAGCCGACAGGGGGGGAACACTGAAGCTTTCTTT. Its protein product is CASSRQGGNTEAFF. The V gene is TRBV19, the J gene TRBJ1-1; 9 positions match TRBD1. The germline V gene encodes CDR1 LNHDA and CDR2 SQIVND (reference sequence). CDR3 length equals 14 residues. Germline trimming cut 6 bases from V and 1 base from J; bases unmatched to any gene: 3.

Here the CDR3 DNA reads TGTGCCAGCCTCCCGACCAGTGCGGGGACCTACAATGAGCAGTTCTTC. Translating it yields CASLPTSAGTYNEQFF. This chain links TRBV7-8 with TRBJ2-1; a possible D gene is TRBD2 (6 bases). The CDR3 contains 16 residues. V lost 8 bases and J lost 2, with 19 bases in between. Germline V gene data show CDR1 as SGHVS and CDR2 as FQNEAQ.

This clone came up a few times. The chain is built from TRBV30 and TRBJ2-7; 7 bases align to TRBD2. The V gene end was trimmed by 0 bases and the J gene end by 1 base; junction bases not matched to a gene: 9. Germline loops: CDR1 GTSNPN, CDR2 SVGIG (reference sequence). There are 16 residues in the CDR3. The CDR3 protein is CAWSVLGRAKSYEQYF. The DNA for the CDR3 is TGTGCCTGGAGTGTACTAGGGAGGGCGAAGTCCTACGAGCAGTACTTC. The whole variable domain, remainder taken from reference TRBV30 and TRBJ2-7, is SQTIHQWPATLVQPVGSPLSLECTVEGTSNPNLYWYRQAAGRGLQLLFYSVGIGQISSEVPQNLSASRPQDRQFILSSKKLLLSDSGFYLCAWSVLGRAKSYEQYFGPGTRLTVT.

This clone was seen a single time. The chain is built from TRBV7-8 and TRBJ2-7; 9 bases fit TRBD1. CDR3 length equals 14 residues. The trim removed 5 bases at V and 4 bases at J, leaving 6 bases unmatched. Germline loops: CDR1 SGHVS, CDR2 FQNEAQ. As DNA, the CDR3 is TGTGCCAGCAGCGGGGGGACAGGGTCTTACGAGCAGTACTTC. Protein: CASSGGTGSYEQYF.

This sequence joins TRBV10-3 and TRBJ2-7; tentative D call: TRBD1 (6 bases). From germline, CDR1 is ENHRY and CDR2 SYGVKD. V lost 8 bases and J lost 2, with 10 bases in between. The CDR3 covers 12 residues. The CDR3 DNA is TGTGCCATCGGGGGACACCCCTACGAGCAGTACTTC. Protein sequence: CAIGGHPYEQYF.

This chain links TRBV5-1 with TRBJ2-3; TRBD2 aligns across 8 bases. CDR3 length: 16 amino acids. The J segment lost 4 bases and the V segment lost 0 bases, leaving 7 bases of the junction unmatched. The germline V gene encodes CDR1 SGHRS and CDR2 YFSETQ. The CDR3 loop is CASSLEVRGAADTQYF. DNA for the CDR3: TGCGCCAGCAGCTTGGAAGTGCGGGGGGCCGCAGATACGCAGTATTTT.

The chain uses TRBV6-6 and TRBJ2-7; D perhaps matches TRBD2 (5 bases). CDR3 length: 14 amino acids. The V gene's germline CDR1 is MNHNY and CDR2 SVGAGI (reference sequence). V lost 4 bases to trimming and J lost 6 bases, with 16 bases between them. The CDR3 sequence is CASSLPGPGSEQYF. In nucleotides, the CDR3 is TGTGCCAGCAGTTTGCCGGGCCCGGGGAGCGAGCAGTACTTC.

The CDR3 sequence is CAWSEGQSNTEAFF. The CDR3, as DNA: TGTGCCTGGAGTGAGGGACAGTCGAACACTGAAGCTTTCTTT. The genes are TRBV30 and TRBJ1-1; 7 bases are a match to TRBD1. The CDR3 is 14 residues long. Germline V gene sequence: CDR1 GTSNPN, CDR2 SVGIG (reference sequence). V trimming: 1 base; J trimming: 1 base; junction bases outside the gene matches: 3.

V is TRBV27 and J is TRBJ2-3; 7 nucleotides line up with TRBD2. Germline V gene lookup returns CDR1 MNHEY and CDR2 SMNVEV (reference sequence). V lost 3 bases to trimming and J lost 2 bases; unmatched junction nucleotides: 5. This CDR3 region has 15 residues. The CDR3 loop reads CASSFILAATDTQYF. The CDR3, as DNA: TGTGCCAGCAGTTTCATCCTAGCGGCCACAGATACGCAGTATTTT.